This entry lists 20 T cell receptor beta chains sequenced from one sample in a study of PD-L1 blockade in urothelial cancer (dated by TCRdb to 2016 to 2017). Preparation of the library involved the immunoSEQ multiplex PCR assay. In its TCRdb copy, this immuneACCESS table keeps in-frame sequences only and misses some clones. Where compared with another copy, unresolved V genes explain less than half of these, and the others have no known cause. The sample table records fewer than 130,000 clones; about 85% of these occur just once. The ten largest clones capture roughly 2.2% of the sample. This material consisted of PBMCs, taken around atezolizumab (anti-PD-L1) treatment. The receptors come from a man in his forties or fifties with urothelial cancer.

The chain employs TRBV9 and TRBJ1-2, with D possibly TRBD1 on 6 matching bases. V gave up 2 bases and J gave up 6 bases, with 14 bases separating them. Germline V gene sequence: CDR1 SGDLS, CDR2 YYNGEE. This CDR3 comprises 14 residues. The CDR3: CASSVSGGLNGYTF. The CDR3 DNA reads as TGTGCCAGCAGCGTCTCCGGGGGGCTCAATGGCTACACCTTC.

CDR3 bases: TGTGCCAGCTCAGGTACCGGGACAGGCTCCTACGAGCAGTACTTC. Translated: CASSGTGTGSYEQYF. This rearrangement joins TRBV18 to TRBJ2-7, with TRBD1 identical over 8 bases. CDR1 KGHSH and CDR2 LQKENI come from the germline V gene. This CDR3 contains 15 residues. The V and J ends lost 5 bases and 0 bases, in that order; junction bases with no gene match: 6.

This clone appeared once. The rearrangement links TRBV9 to TRBJ2-7; 8 nucleotides align to TRBD1. Looked up from germline, CDR1 is SGDLS and CDR2 is YYNGEE. The CDR3 covers 14 residues. V was pared by 0 bases and J by 3 bases, with 2 bases of the junction left unmatched. The CDR3 DNA sequence: TGTGCCAGCAGCGTAGGGGACAGGAACTACGAGCAGTACTTC. It codes for CASSVGDRNYEQYF.

Here the CDR3 reads CASSRDLNTGELFF. In DNA, the CDR3 is TGTGCCAGCAGCCGGGACTTGAACACCGGGGAGCTGTTTTTT. The chain combines TRBV13 with TRBJ2-2, with a tentative D call TRBD2 (6 bases). The CDR3 consists of 14 residues. CDR1 is PRHDT and CDR2 is FYEKMQ in the germline V gene (reference sequence). V shed 5 bases and J shed 1 base, with 8 bases lying between them. The whole variable domain, filled in from reference TRBV13 and TRBJ2-2, reads AAGVIQSPRHLIKEKRETATLKCYPIPRHDTVYWYQQGPGQDPQFLISFYEKMQSDKGSIPDRFSAQQFSDYHSELNMSSLELGDSALYFCASSRDLNTGELFFGEGSRLTVL.

The chain links TRBV7-8 to TRBJ2-7; D perhaps matches TRBD2 (5 bases). The CDR3 runs to 15 residues. Germline values: CDR1 SGHVS, CDR2 FQNEAQ. Trimming took 5 bases from V and 2 from J, leaving 16 bases between them. DNA for the CDR3: TGTGCCAGCAGCCCTTCTGCGGGCGGGCCCTACGAGCAGTACTTC. It specifies CASSPSAGGPYEQYF.

The chain links TRBV27 to TRBJ1-6; maybe TRBD1 (5 bases). Germline values: CDR1 MNHEY, CDR2 SMNVEV (reference sequence). Trimming left V 8 bases short and J 13 bases short, with 18 bases between. This CDR3 region has 13 residues. This CDR3 reads CASAGLNIPPLHF. The DNA of the CDR3 is TGTGCCAGCGCGGGACTGAACATTCCGCCCCTCCACTTT.

The V gene is TRBV28, the J gene TRBJ1-1; D gene unclear. Germline V gives CDR1 MDHEN, CDR2 SYDVKM. V lost 6 bases and J lost 0, with 5 bases in between. This CDR3 region has 12 residues. The CDR3 coding sequence is TGTGCCAGCAGGTCAGTGAACACTGAAGCTTTCTTT. Amino acid sequence: CASRSVNTEAFF.

This clone was seen a handful of times. The chain joins TRBV4-1 to TRBJ1-2; D is possibly TRBD1 (5 bases). The CDR3 is made up of 15 amino acids. The germline CDR1 and CDR2 sequences are MGHRA and YSYEKL. Trimming took 0 bases from V and 4 from J, leaving 12 bases between them. The CDR3 nucleotides are TGCGCCAGCAGCCAAGAGGCACAGGTCGCCTATGGCTACACCTTC. This translates into CASSQEAQVAYGYTF.

V and J are TRBV5-1 and TRBJ2-1; D is unclear. This CDR3 region has 12 residues. Germline CDR1 SGHRS, CDR2 YFSETQ. Trimming took 0 bases from V and 6 from J, leaving 4 bases between them. The CDR3 region is CASSLASNEQFF. The CDR3 bases are TGCGCCAGCAGCTTGGCCTCCAATGAGCAGTTCTTC.

The chain has TRBV7-9 and TRBJ1-2; a weak D match, TRBD1 (6 bases). V was shortened by 3 bases and J by 2 bases, with 13 bases between the two germline ends. The V gene's germline CDR1 is SEHNR and CDR2 FQNEAQ (reference sequence). The CDR3 is 15 amino acids. The DNA for the CDR3 is TGTGCCAGCAGCTTGAGTGGGGGCAGAAACTATGGCTACACCTTC. Amino acid sequence: CASSLSGGRNYGYTF.

V usage is TRBV30 and J usage is TRBJ2-5; no definite D call. With 5 bases removed from V and 5 bases from J, the gap between germline ends came to 6 bases. This CDR3 is built from 10 residues. Germline CDR1 is GTSNPN and CDR2 is SVGIG (reference sequence). The CDR3 loop is CAWGGETQYF. The CDR3 bases are TGTGCCTGGGGCGGCGAGACCCAGTACTTC.

The chain uses TRBV5-8 and TRBJ2-2, with TRBD1 identical over 7 bases. With 4 bases clipped from V and 6 bases from J, the junction kept 9 bases outside the gene matches. The CDR3 spans 15 residues. From germline, CDR1 is SGHTS and CDR2 YDEGEE. Here the CDR3 reads CASSPGQLVAGELFF. In nucleotides, the CDR3 is TGTGCCAGCAGCCCGGGACAGTTGGTCGCCGGGGAGCTGTTTTTT.

The rearrangement joins TRBV19 to TRBJ2-7; possible D gene TRBD1, 5 bases. CDR1 LNHDA and CDR2 SQIVND come from the germline V gene (reference sequence). CDR3 length: 13 amino acids. V dropped 6 bases and J dropped 3 bases, with 12 bases sitting between them. The CDR3 sequence is CASSSRVDYEQYF. The CDR3 DNA reads as TGTGCCAGTAGCTCCAGGGTAGACTACGAGCAGTACTTC.

The chain carries TRBV6-1 and TRBJ2-7; D ambiguous. V lost 0 bases to trimming and J lost 1 base, with 10 bases between them. The CDR3 is 15 amino acids. Germline CDR1 MNHNS, CDR2 SASEGT. CDR3 amino acids: CASSEAAGNSYEQYF. The CDR3 bases are TGTGCCAGCAGTGAAGCGGCAGGCAATTCCTACGAGCAGTACTTC.

J is TRBJ1-2 and V is TRBV23-1, with TRBD1 as a possible D gene (6 bases). TRBV23-1 qualifies as an ORF whose function is uncertain. V was shortened by 0 bases and J by 8 bases, with 13 bases between the two germline ends. The CDR3 covers 14 residues. Here the CDR3 reads CASSQSAGVGGYTF. The CDR3 nucleotides read TGCGCCAGCAGTCAATCAGCAGGGGTTGGCGGCTACACCTTC.

The chain uses TRBV28 and TRBJ2-7, with TRBD1 matching 11 bases. Germline CDR1 is MDHEN and CDR2 is SYDVKM. The CDR3 spans 17 residues. With V trimmed by 5 bases and J by 3 bases, 12 bases remained unmatched. CDR3 in DNA: TGTGCCAGCAGTCCTGGACAGGGGGCACCTAGAAACTACGAGCAGTACTTC. Protein sequence: CASSPGQGAPRNYEQYF.

The J gene is TRBJ2-7, the V gene TRBV18; the D gene is possibly TRBD2 (5 bases). CDR3 length equals 13 residues. Germline values: CDR1 KGHSH, CDR2 LQKENI. The germline V and J ends were trimmed by 3 bases and 3 bases, with 9 bases remaining between them. The CDR3 sequence: CASSPPGNYEQYF. As DNA, the CDR3 is TGTGCCAGCTCACCGCCCGGGAACTACGAGCAGTACTTC.

The chain combines TRBV5-1 with TRBJ2-3; 10 nucleotides agree with TRBD2. The CDR3 contains 14 residues. The V segment lost 6 bases and the J segment 6 bases; nucleotides outside the gene matches: 7. CDR1 and CDR2 from the germline V gene are SGHRS and YFSETQ. CDR3 DNA: TGCGCCAGCACCGGGGTAGCGGGGGGTGATACGCAGTATTTT. It yields the protein CASTGVAGGDTQYF.

This clone was detected only a few times. The rearrangement uses TRBV19 and TRBJ1-2; 9 bases are shared with TRBD1. The CDR3 is 13 residues long. From germline, CDR1 is LNHDA and CDR2 SQIVND (reference sequence). V trimming: 6 bases; J trimming: 4 bases; junction bases outside the gene matches: 3. The CDR3 DNA reads as TGTGCCAGTAGAACAGGGGGCGCCTATGGCTACACCTTC. Its translation: CASRTGGAYGYTF.

The CDR3 bases are TGTGCCAGCTCACCTCAGACAGGGCCACAGCCCCAGCATTTT. Amino acids: CASSPQTGPQPQHF. The chain combines TRBV18 with TRBJ1-5, with 7 bases lining up with TRBD1. The V gene's germline CDR1 is KGHSH and CDR2 LQKENI. Trimming cost V 3 bases and J 7 bases; bases outside gene matches: 6. The CDR3 sequence is 14 residues long.